One sample yielded the 31 T cell receptor beta chains listed below, sequenced in a study of cytotoxic CD8 clonotypes in ibrutinib-treated CLL. The assay was immunoSEQ multiplex PCR, and TCRdb's table has in-frame clones only and misses some. The sample includes some 350,000 clones, 60% to 80% seen only once; the top ten take 6% to 6.5%. The sample here was PBMCs, taken after 36 months of ibrutinib treatment. These receptor sequences come from a human donor with chronic lymphocytic leukemia.

J is TRBJ1-1 and V is TRBV5-1; 12 bases align to TRBD1. The germline CDR1 and CDR2 sequences are SGHRS and YFSETQ. The CDR3 sequence is 18 residues long. Losses at the gene ends were 6 bases for V and 1 base for J; bases not matched to a gene: 13. The CDR3: CASKITGTGGRRNTEAFF. CDR3 nucleotides: TGCGCCAGCAAGATAACCGGGACAGGGGGCCGGCGGAACACTGAAGCTTTCTTT. Using reference TRBV5-1 and TRBJ1-1 for the parts outside the CDR3, the full variable domain is KAGVTQTPRYLIKTRGQQVTLSCSPISGHRSVSWYQQTPGQGLQFLFEYFSETQRNKGNFPGRFSGRQFSNSRSEMNVSTLELGDSALYLCASKITGTGGRRNTEAFFGQGTRLTVV.

This clone was picked up a small number of times. V is TRBV7-2 and J is TRBJ1-1; 10 bases line up with TRBD1. Germline trimming cut 3 bases from V and 4 bases from J; bases unmatched to any gene: 5. Germline loops: CDR1 SGHTA, CDR2 FQGNSA. This CDR3 region has 15 residues. The CDR3 spells CASSFDRGPATEAFF. The CDR3 bases are TGTGCCAGCAGCTTCGACAGGGGGCCGGCCACTGAAGCTTTCTTT.

The chain employs TRBV19 and TRBJ1-6; no reliable D call. This CDR3 has 14 amino acids. CDR1 is LNHDA, CDR2 SQIVND, per germline (reference sequence). The V gene lost 3 bases and the J gene lost 4 bases, with 7 bases spanning the gap. The CDR3 nucleotides read TGTGCCAGTAGTATCAGACCTTATAATTCACCCCTCCACTTT. Translated: CASSIRPYNSPLHF.

This clone appeared a few times. This chain connects TRBV7-2 to TRBJ2-7; D is undetermined. The CDR3 contains 16 residues. Trimming pared 5 bases from V and 0 bases from J, leaving 17 bases between. The germline gives CDR1 SGHTA, CDR2 FQGNSA. As DNA, the CDR3 is TGTGCCAGCAGCCCCCGGGTGGGCTTGAGCTCCTACGAGCAGTACTTC. Translation: CASSPRVGLSSYEQYF.

This clone was recorded a few times. The chain joins TRBV2 to TRBJ1-2; D remains unclear. The CDR3 covers 11 residues. CDR1 SNHLY and CDR2 FYNNEI come from the germline V gene. V was shortened by 6 bases and J by 8 bases, with 10 bases between the two germline ends. CDR3 nucleotides: TGTGCCAGCAGCCCCTTGAGAGGCTACACCTTC. It encodes CASSPLRGYTF.

The J gene is TRBJ1-2, the V gene TRBV27; 8 bases line up with TRBD1. The CDR3 extends over 17 amino acids. Germline-derived CDR1 and CDR2 are MNHEY and SMNVEV (reference sequence). Unmatched junction bases numbered 13, after V lost 3 bases and J lost 4 bases. CDR3: CASSFLTGAKLGYGYTF. The CDR3 DNA sequence: TGTGCCAGCAGTTTCCTGACAGGGGCGAAGCTGGGCTATGGCTACACCTTC.

This clone appeared a single time. The chain is built from TRBV7-9 and TRBJ2-7, with TRBD1 matching 10 bases. The CDR3 has 15 residues. Losses at the gene ends were 2 bases for V and 1 base for J; bases not matched to a gene: 2. Germline V gene lookup returns CDR1 SEHNR and CDR2 FQNEAQ (reference sequence). The CDR3, as DNA: TGTGCCAGCAGCTTACCGGGACAGGGGTCCTACGAGCAGTACTTC. As protein: CASSLPGQGSYEQYF.

The chain's CDR3 is CASSIVWLSNQPQHF. The CDR3 bases are TGTGCCAGTAGTATAGTTTGGCTTAGCAATCAGCCCCAGCATTTT. The rearrangement uses TRBV19 and TRBJ1-5, with D uncertain. Per germline, CDR1 LNHDA and CDR2 SQIVND (reference sequence). Trimming cost V 1 base and J 0 bases, with 7 bases left between them. This CDR3 is 15 amino acids long.

The chain is built from TRBV30 and TRBJ2-5; 7 bases match TRBD1. The ends lost 2 bases at V and 0 bases at J; junction bases unmatched: 12. CDR3 length: 17 amino acids. The germline V gene encodes CDR1 GTSNPN and CDR2 SVGIG (reference sequence). In DNA, the CDR3 is TGTGCCTGGAGTCAAACCTACAGGGGTCCCTACCAAGAGACCCAGTACTTC. Translated, it gives CAWSQTYRGPYQETQYF.

The CDR3 coding sequence is TGCGCCAGCAGACTTAGCGGGGGGGCCAAGTCGTACGAGCAGTACTTC. Protein sequence: CASRLSGGAKSYEQYF. This chain connects TRBV10-2 to TRBJ2-7, with TRBD2 matching 11 bases. The J segment lost 4 bases and the V segment lost 6 bases, leaving 11 bases of the junction unmatched. This CDR3 spans 16 amino acids. The germline V gene encodes CDR1 WSHSY and CDR2 SAAADI.

The chain joins TRBV9 to TRBJ2-5; D is unresolved. This CDR3 region has 14 residues. The germline V gene encodes CDR1 SGDLS and CDR2 YYNGEE. Trimming shortened V by 4 bases and J by 2 bases, and 12 bases separated the two germline ends. For the CDR3, the DNA is TGTGCCAGCAGCCCCCGACTGATTCAAGAGACCCAGTACTTC. Translation gives CASSPRLIQETQYF.

The CDR3 reads CASSNSRDYEQYF. The CDR3 bases are TGTGCCAGCAGCAATAGCAGGGACTACGAGCAGTACTTC. This rearrangement joins TRBV2 to TRBJ2-7; a weak D match, TRBD1 (5 bases). V lost 6 bases to trimming and J lost 3 bases, with 12 bases between them. This CDR3 region has 13 residues. Germline assignment: CDR1 SNHLY and CDR2 FYNNEI. The whole variable domain, filled in from reference TRBV2 and TRBJ2-7, reads EPEVTQTPSHQVTQMGQEVILRCVPISNHLYFYWYRQILGQKVEFLVSFYNNEISEKSEIFDDQFSVERPDGSNFTLKIRSTKLEDSAMYFCASSNSRDYEQYFGPGTRLTVT.

This clone was counted a few times. This chain connects TRBV6-6 to TRBJ2-5, with 7 positions matching TRBD1. CDR3 length: 15 amino acids. Germline CDR1 is MNHNY and CDR2 is SVGAGI (reference sequence). The junction had 6 bases not matched to a gene; V was cut back by 5 bases and J by 0 bases. The CDR3 loop is CASSTDRPNQETQYF. CDR3 coding DNA: TGTGCCAGCAGTACGGACAGGCCAAACCAAGAGACCCAGTACTTC.

The chain combines TRBV7-2 with TRBJ2-6; unclear D gene. From germline, CDR1 is SGHTA and CDR2 FQGNSA. V was shortened by 3 bases and J by 2 bases, with 8 bases between the two germline ends. CDR3 length: 15 residues. The CDR3, as DNA: TGTGCCAGCAGCTTTATAAGGGCTGGGGCCAACGTCCTGACTTTC. Encoded protein: CASSFIRAGANVLTF.

This clone was detected once. V usage is TRBV4-1 and J usage is TRBJ2-7; the D is unclear. The CDR3 runs 14 residues. Germline V gene lookup returns CDR1 MGHRA and CDR2 YSYEKL. With 1 base removed from V and 2 bases from J, the gap between germline ends came to 9 bases. CDR3 residues: CASSQGPITYEQYF. The CDR3 region has the DNA TGCGCCAGCAGCCAAGGGCCGATTACCTACGAGCAGTACTTC.

CDR3 sequence: CASSPNTGVGQPQHF. In nucleotides, the CDR3 is TGTGCCAGCTCACCGAATACAGGGGTCGGGCAGCCCCAGCATTTT. The V call is TRBV18, the J call TRBJ1-5; 7 bases line up with TRBD1. The CDR3 extends over 15 amino acids. V was clipped by 3 bases and J by 7 bases; unmatched bases: 9. CDR1 KGHSH and CDR2 LQKENI come from the germline V gene.

The chain joins TRBV9 to TRBJ2-2, with 7 bases aligning to TRBD2. With V trimmed by 0 bases and J by 1 base, 0 bases remained unmatched. Germline CDR1 reads SGDLS; CDR2 reads YYNGEE. The CDR3 totals 15 residues. CDR3 nucleotides: TGTGCCAGCAGCGTAGAGCGGGGGAACACCGGGGAGCTGTTTTTT. Protein: CASSVERGNTGELFF.

This clone has only one observation. The germline gene is not matched at one end of the junction; a read error may be the cause. V and J are TRBV2 and TRBJ2-1; D is unresolved. From germline, CDR1 is SNHLY and CDR2 FYNNEI. This CDR3 contains 13 residues. The CDR3: CASNSLAAPWVIF. CDR3 nucleotide sequence: TGTGCCAGCAATTCCCTCGCGGCCCCCTGGGTGATCTTC. The entire variable domain, with the rest obtained from reference TRBV2 and TRBJ2-1, is as follows: EPEVTQTPSHQVTQMGQEVILRCVPISNHLYFYWYRQILGQKVEFLVSFYNNEISEKSEIFDDQFSVERPDGSNFTLKIRSTKLEDSAMYFCASNSLAAPWVIFGPGTRLTVL.

V gene TRBV25-1 combines with J gene TRBJ2-1; 12 nucleotides line up with TRBD1. From germline, CDR1 is MGHDK and CDR2 SYGVNS. Trimming at V came to 6 bases and at J to 5 bases, leaving 5 bases not matched to a gene. The CDR3 has 15 residues. The CDR3 coding sequence is TGTGCCAGCAGGAATGGGGACAGGGGGCACAATGAGCAGTTCTTC. Residues: CASRNGDRGHNEQFF.

The chain carries TRBV4-3 and TRBJ1-1; TRBD1 is a possible D gene (5 bases). Looked up from germline, CDR1 is LGHNA and CDR2 is YSLEER. V shed 0 bases and J shed 3 bases, with 14 bases lying between them. The CDR3 is 16 residues long. The CDR3 nucleotides read TGCGCCAGCAGCCAAGATCCCGCAGGGTCATACACTGAAGCTTTCTTT. Its protein product is CASSQDPAGSYTEAFF.

This clone appeared a few times. The chain joins TRBV2 to TRBJ1-4; the match to TRBD1 covers 8 bases. V was pared by 5 bases and J by 1 base, with 3 bases of the junction left unmatched. This CDR3 region has 15 residues. The germline V gene encodes CDR1 SNHLY and CDR2 FYNNEI. The DNA of the CDR3 is TGTGCCAGCAGTTTACAGGGGGTAACTAATGAAAAACTGTTTTTT. This codes for CASSLQGVTNEKLFF.

The V and J genes are TRBV6-1 and TRBJ2-1, with D perhaps matching TRBD1 or TRBD2 (6 bases each). CDR1 and CDR2 (germline): MNHNS, SASEGT. The CDR3 runs 14 residues. Trimming took off 5 bases at V and 9 bases at J, with 17 bases between the two ends. This CDR3 is CASSPRRGFPEQFF. The CDR3 DNA reads TGTGCCAGCAGTCCGCGGAGGGGGTTTCCTGAGCAGTTCTTC.

CDR3 coding DNA: TGTGCCAGCAGCACAGACAGGGGGGCCGGGGAGCTGTTTTTT. It is translated as CASSTDRGAGELFF. This chain connects TRBV5-6 to TRBJ2-2; 9 nucleotides match TRBD1. This CDR3 contains 14 residues. V shed 4 bases, J shed 6 bases, and the junction held 4 bases outside the gene matches. Germline CDR1 and CDR2: SGHDT and YYEEEE.

The chain has TRBV5-6 and TRBJ2-3, with D tentatively TRBD1 (6 bases). V lost 4 bases, J lost 0 bases, and 15 bases lay in between. The CDR3 has 16 amino acids. Looked up from germline, CDR1 is SGHDT and CDR2 is YYEEEE. CDR3 sequence: CASSPGQFYSTDTQYF. In DNA form, the CDR3 reads TGTGCCAGCAGCCCCGGACAGTTCTATAGCACAGATACGCAGTATTTT.

In this sample, this clone turned up a few times. The CDR3 bases are TGTGCCAGCAGTGAAAATGGACAGGTATATTCACCCCTCCACTTT. Protein: CASSENGQVYSPLHF. This rearrangement joins TRBV2 to TRBJ1-6, with 7 bases identical to TRBD1. V gave up 2 bases and J gave up 8 bases; unmatched junction bases: 6. There are 15 residues in the CDR3. The germline CDR1 and CDR2 sequences are SNHLY and FYNNEI.

The V gene is TRBV7-3, the J gene TRBJ2-5; 9 bases are a match to TRBD1. Trimming at V came to 5 bases and at J to 5 bases, leaving 9 bases not matched to a gene. Germline V CDR1 and CDR2: SGHTA, FQGTGA. The CDR3 has 15 amino acids. CDR3 sequence reads: CASSRLGTGMETQYF. The CDR3 nucleotides read TGTGCCAGCAGCCGACTCGGGACAGGGATGGAGACCCAGTACTTC.

The J gene is TRBJ1-6, the V gene TRBV5-1, with 9 bases matching TRBD1. CDR3 length equals 13 residues. The V gene's germline CDR1 is SGHRS and CDR2 YFSETQ. V trimming: 4 bases; J trimming: 11 bases; junction bases outside the gene matches: 4. The CDR3 is CASSRDREAPLHF. CDR3 bases: TGCGCCAGCAGCCGGGACAGGGAAGCACCCCTCCACTTT.

The chain has TRBV4-3 and TRBJ2-7; tentatively, D is TRBD2 (5 bases). V was shortened by 0 bases and J by 2 bases, with 11 bases between the two germline ends. The CDR3 sequence is 15 residues long. CDR1 and CDR2 from the germline V gene are LGHNA and YSLEER. CDR3 DNA sequence: TGCGCCAGCAGCCAAGAGGGGTACGGGGCCTACGAGCAGTACTTC. Translating it yields CASSQEGYGAYEQYF.

The gene calls are TRBV5-1 and TRBJ2-7; D is perhaps TRBD1 (5 bases). The length of the CDR3 is 15 residues. The germline V gene encodes CDR1 SGHRS and CDR2 YFSETQ. Trimming pared 0 bases from V and 0 bases from J, leaving 10 bases between. The CDR3 nucleotides are TGCGCCAGCAGCTTGGAAGGGGTTGGCTCCTACGAGCAGTACTTC. Its translation is CASSLEGVGSYEQYF.

V usage is TRBV15 and J usage is TRBJ1-6, with unresolved D. Germline V gene data show CDR1 as LNHNV and CDR2 as YYDKDF (reference sequence). CDR3 size: 12 residues. V was cut by 3 bases and J by 9 bases, with 6 bases left in between. CDR3: CATSSRVSPLHF. The CDR3 region has the DNA TGTGCCACCAGCAGTCGGGTTTCACCCCTCCACTTT. Combining the CDR3 with reference TRBV15 and TRBJ1-6 gives the whole variable domain DAMVIQNPRYQVTQFGKPVTLSCSQTLNHNVMYWYQQKSSQAPKLLFHYYDKDFNNEADTPDNFQSRRPNTSFCFLDIRSPGLGDTAMYLCATSSRVSPLHFGNGTRLTVT.

The CDR3 reads CASSPGGLGSGYTF. The CDR3 nucleotides read TGTGCCAGCAGTCCAGGGGGCCTGGGGAGTGGCTACACCTTC. This chain connects TRBV6-6 to TRBJ1-2, with 8 bases matching TRBD1. There are 14 residues in the CDR3. In germline, CDR1 is MNHNY, CDR2 SVGAGI (reference sequence). V lost 5 bases and J lost 7; bases outside the gene matches: 9.